This T cell receptor beta chain was documented in a study of T cells in localized non-small cell lung cancer. Whole-study findings and limits: When the top 100 tumor clones were examined, a median about 60 of them also appeared in the adjacent lung, which was paired and uninvolved. It remains possible that heterogeneity exists, since only one tumor region was sequenced.

Harvested at least 2 cm beyond the tumor margin, adjacent lung showed no atypia. This clone occurred a few times. The antigen is not known. This CDR3 region has 15 residues. Unmatched junction bases numbered 7, after V lost 3 bases and J lost 2 bases. In germline, CDR1 is SGHNT, CDR2 YENEEA. Sequencing used immunoSEQ multiplex PCR; TCRdb keeps in-frame clones, though not all of them. The table lists 1,500 to 2,000 clones, 28% of them singletons. This material consisted of normal lung tissue next to the tumor, taken before any cancer treatment. The receptor comes from a male donor at least 60 years old with stage I squamous cell lung carcinoma. The J gene is TRBJ2-7, the V gene TRBV11-3; the match to TRBD2 covers 7 bases. The CDR3 spells CASSLYGGGAYEQYF. The CDR3, as DNA: TGTGCCAGCAGCTTGTACGGGGGAGGGGCCTACGAGCAGTACTTC.